This T cell receptor beta chain appears in the sequencing data of a study of OX40 agonist ivuxolimab in advanced cancers. As for the study in general: With a range of about 23 to 85, age averaged roughly 60 years, and 65% to 90% were male.

Patients had blood sampled at baseline and again on cycle 4 day 1 and cycle 7 day 1. The study, taken as a whole, reports: Relative to CD4+ cells, CD8+ T cells on average had more expanded clones.

Repertoires were generated with immunoSEQ multiplex PCR, while TCRdb's copy carries only in-frame clones and drops some. The table lists 7,500 to 9,000 clones, around 70% of them singletons. Of note for this clone: Its antigen is undetermined.

The TCR comes from an adult with an advanced solid tumor such as melanoma, head and neck, liver or kidney cancer. Sequencing used CD4+ or CD8+ T cells sorted from blood, obtained in a trial of the OX40 agonist ivuxolimab.

The chain's CDR3 is CASSFSGRENNEQFF. Written as DNA, the CDR3 is TGTGCCAGCTCCTTTAGCGGGAGGGAGAACAATGAGCAGTTCTTC. V gene TRBV18 combines with J gene TRBJ2-1; 11 bases match TRBD2. The CDR3 is 15 residues long. V was clipped by 6 bases and J by 5 bases; unmatched bases: 6. CDR1 is KGHSH, CDR2 LQKENI, per germline.